The subject of this entry is one TCR beta chain. The antigen is not known. The sample belongs to a study of shared clonotypes between healthy human individuals. About the study: There were three CD4 naive, three CD4 memory, two CD8 naive and one CD8 memory plates per donor.

Donors were healthy HIV-negative adults without recent acute infections or vaccinations. Study-level findings and limits: Researchers sampled only blood; tissue repertoires likely differ. Estimated clonotype richness was generally higher in naive than memory subsets.

Germline-derived CDR1 and CDR2 are LGHNA and YSLEER. The CDR3 consists of 19 residues. J was trimmed by 2 bases and V by 0 bases; bases with no gene match: 5. Using immunoSEQ multiplex PCR, the repertoire was profiled, and TCRdb retains in-frame clones only, with some absent. Among 1,500,000 or so clones listed, about 96% were seen once. Input material: naive CD4+ T cells sorted from blood. The sample's subset: CD45RA+ positively selected. The genes are TRBV4-3 and TRBJ2-2; 14 positions agree with TRBD2. The receptor comes from a man between 25 and 39 years old in good health. The CDR3: CASSQEVGTSGSNTGELFF. The CDR3, as DNA: TGCGCCAGCAGCCAAGAGGTTGGGACTAGCGGGAGCAACACCGGGGAGCTGTTTTTT.